The 27 T cell receptor beta chains presented below share a single source sample, sequenced in a study of Ad26.COV2.S vaccination and SARS-CoV-2 variants. The treatment here: 15 to 20 received Ad26.COV2.S at low or high dose, single or two shots; roughly five received placebo; per-sample allocation not given. Sampling was performed 63 days after the first vaccine or placebo injection. Assay used: immunoSEQ multiplex PCR; TCRdb lists only in-frame clones, some missing. Of 350,000 to 400,000 clones in the sample, around 89% were seen once. Sequences were derived from peripheral blood, sampled in a trial of Ad26.COV2.S vaccine versus placebo. The receptors originated from a person aged 18-65 years who received the Ad26.COV2.S COVID-19 vaccine or a placebo.

This clone appeared many times. V is TRBV27 and J is TRBJ1-5, with 8 bases matching TRBD1. The CDR3 totals 17 residues. The ends lost 5 bases at V and 6 bases at J; junction bases unmatched: 15. Germline values: CDR1 MNHEY, CDR2 SMNVEV (reference sequence). The DNA for the CDR3 is TGTGCCAGCAGTATAGGAGGTGGGACAGGAGCTGGTCAGCCCCAGCATTTT. This gives the protein CASSIGGGTGAGQPQHF.

The chain has TRBV28 and TRBJ1-4; a weak D match, TRBD1 (5 bases). Between the trimmed V and J ends, which lost 6 bases and 0 bases, there was a span of 14 bases. This CDR3 is built from 16 residues. The germline V gene encodes CDR1 MDHEN and CDR2 SYDVKM. The CDR3 DNA is TGTGCCAGCAGCGACGGGGGGATATCAACTAATGAAAAACTGTTTTTT. Protein sequence: CASSDGGISTNEKLFF.

V gene TRBV9 combines with J gene TRBJ1-2, with 9 bases fitting TRBD1. The J segment lost 4 bases and the V segment lost 3 bases, leaving 7 bases of the junction unmatched. Germline V gene data show CDR1 as SGDLS and CDR2 as YYNGEE. CDR3 length: 15 amino acids. CDR3 sequence: CASSDYRGQSYGYTF. The CDR3 DNA follows: TGTGCCAGCAGCGATTACAGGGGGCAAAGCTATGGCTACACCTTC.

This chain joins TRBV28 and TRBJ2-7; TRBD1 matches at 8 bases. V was clipped by 5 bases and J by 6 bases; unmatched bases: 21. This CDR3 region has 18 residues. Germline values: CDR1 MDHEN, CDR2 SYDVKM. The CDR3 region is CASSLPGQGRGPGAEQYF. DNA of the CDR3: TGTGCCAGCAGTCTTCCCGGACAGGGAAGGGGCCCGGGAGCCGAGCAGTACTTC.

The chain uses TRBV28 and TRBJ2-1, with 7 bases lining up with TRBD1. The CDR3 consists of 15 residues. V shed 3 bases, J shed 6 bases, and the junction held 8 bases outside the gene matches. Germline CDR1 MDHEN, CDR2 SYDVKM. The CDR3 DNA reads TGTGCCAGCAGTTTTATTAGGGGGCTGGTCAATGAGCAGTTCTTC. The encoded protein is CASSFIRGLVNEQFF.

The chain carries TRBV6-5 and TRBJ2-7; 8 bases match TRBD1. Germline CDR1 reads MNHEY; CDR2 reads SVGAGI. Trimming took 6 bases from V and 1 from J; bases not matched to a gene: 5. The CDR3 covers 14 residues. This CDR3 reads CASSLGQVSYEQYF. Written as DNA, the CDR3 is TGTGCCAGCAGCCTGGGACAGGTTTCCTACGAGCAGTACTTC.

The rearrangement uses TRBV6-5 and TRBJ1-1; D is uncertain. V dropped 2 bases and J dropped 2 bases, with 6 bases sitting between them. CDR3 length: 13 residues. Germline-derived CDR1 and CDR2 are MNHEY and SVGAGI. In DNA, the CDR3 is TGTGCCAGCAGTTACAACAGCAACACTGAAGCTTTCTTT. Translated: CASSYNSNTEAFF.

The CDR3 DNA follows: TGTGCCAGCAGCGTAGAGGCGGTGGGGAATGAAAAACTGTTTTTT. Its translation is CASSVEAVGNEKLFF. The genes are TRBV9 and TRBJ1-4; D is ambiguous. The V end was cut by 0 bases, the J end by 5 bases, with 11 bases between. CDR3 length equals 15 residues. Germline CDR1 and CDR2: SGDLS and YYNGEE. Filled out from reference TRBV9 and TRBJ1-4, the complete variable domain reads DSGVTQTPKHLITATGQRVTLRCSPRSGDLSVYWYQQSLDQGLQFLIQYYNGEERAKGNILERFSAQQFPDLHSELNLSSLELGDSALYFCASSVEAVGNEKLFFGSGTQLSVL.

The DNA of the CDR3 is TGTGCCAGCAGCTCCCGGACAGGTTTAAACGGGAATGAGCAGTTCTTC. Amino acid sequence: CASSSRTGLNGNEQFF. The V call is TRBV5-6, the J call TRBJ2-1; 7 positions agree with TRBD1. V lost 3 bases, J lost 7 bases, and 13 bases stayed unmatched. The germline V gene has CDR1 SGHDT and CDR2 YYEEEE. CDR3 length: 16 amino acids. Using reference TRBV5-6 and TRBJ2-1 for the parts outside the CDR3, the full variable domain is DAGVTQSPTHLIKTRGQQVTLRCSPKSGHDTVSWYQQALGQGPQFIFQYYEEEERQRGNFPDRFSGHQFPNYSSELNVNALLLGDSALYLCASSSRTGLNGNEQFFGPGTRLTVL.

A single count supports this clone. J is TRBJ2-1 and V is TRBV27; D perhaps matches TRBD2 (6 bases). From germline, CDR1 is MNHEY and CDR2 SMNVEV (reference sequence). The V gene lost 6 bases and the J gene lost 7 bases, with 13 bases spanning the gap. The CDR3 covers 13 residues. The CDR3 nucleotides read TGTGCCAGCAGGCTAGCCGGGGGTAATGAGCAGTTCTTC. As protein: CASRLAGGNEQFF.

The chain uses TRBV9 and TRBJ1-2; the D gene is possibly TRBD1 (5 bases). CDR1 and CDR2 (germline): SGDLS, YYNGEE. This CDR3 contains 11 residues. V was shortened by 7 bases and J by 12 bases, with 16 bases between the two germline ends. The CDR3 sequence: CASGRGQGHTF. DNA of the CDR3: TGTGCCAGCGGCCGGGGCCAAGGTCACACCTTC.

Written as DNA, the CDR3 is TGTGCCAGCAGTTTATACGCAGGGTCCGCCGGACTAGCGGGAGGGACGGAAGAGACCCAGTACTTC. Protein product: CASSLYAGSAGLAGGTEETQYF. This rearrangement joins TRBV27 to TRBJ2-5; 15 bases map to TRBD2. CDR3 length: 22 residues. The trim removed 1 base at V and 3 bases at J, leaving 18 bases unmatched. Germline values: CDR1 MNHEY, CDR2 SMNVEV (reference sequence).

This clone was detected once. This chain joins TRBV18 and TRBJ2-3, with D perhaps matching TRBD1 or TRBD2 (5 bases each). Trimming pared 5 bases from V and 2 bases from J, leaving 20 bases between. Germline-derived CDR1 and CDR2 are KGHSH and LQKENI. CDR3 size: 17 residues. CDR3 residues: CASSNRDLTPLTDTQYF. CDR3 DNA sequence: TGTGCCAGCTCAAACCGGGACCTCACTCCTCTCACAGATACGCAGTATTTT.

This sequence joins TRBV3-1 (or the pseudogene TRBV3-2) and TRBJ2-2; TRBD2 aligns across 8 bases. After removal of 6 bases from V and 6 bases from J, the junction contained 6 bases not matched to a gene. CDR3 length: 14 residues. Looked up from germline, CDR1 is LGHDT and CDR2 is YNNKEL (reference sequence). In nucleotides, the CDR3 is TGTGCCAGCAGGAAGCGGGAGTGGGCCGGGGAGCTGTTTTTT. Protein: CASRKREWAGELFF.

This clone is a singleton in its sample. The gene calls are TRBV7-2 and TRBJ2-1, with 9 positions matching TRBD2. V was pared by 2 bases and J by 4 bases, with 3 bases of the junction left unmatched. The CDR3 runs 15 residues. CDR1 SGHTA and CDR2 FQGNSA come from the germline V gene. CDR3 in DNA: TGTGCCAGCAGCTTATATCTAGCGGGGTACAATGAGCAGTTCTTC. It yields the protein CASSLYLAGYNEQFF. Full variable domain (rest looked up from reference TRBV7-2 and TRBJ2-1): GAGVSQSPSNKVTEKGKDVELRCDPISGHTALYWYRQSLGQGLEFLIYFQGNSAPDKSGLPSDRFSAERTGGSVSTLTIQRTQQEDSAVYLCASSLYLAGYNEQFFGPGTRLTVL.

The chain links TRBV7-8 to TRBJ1-4, with unresolved D. V gave up 0 bases and J gave up 4 bases, with 9 bases separating them. In germline, CDR1 is SGHVS, CDR2 FQNEAQ. The CDR3 is made up of 15 amino acids. The CDR3 DNA sequence: TGTGCCAGCAGCTTAGCATCCGGGTTTAATGAAAAACTGTTTTTT. This gives the protein CASSLASGFNEKLFF.

On this clone itself: In the same sample, other DNA sequences code for this CDR3. The V and J genes are TRBV7-9 and TRBJ2-7; tentatively, D is TRBD1 (5 bases). Trimming stripped 0 bases from V and 4 bases from J, with 10 bases between. The CDR3 has 14 amino acids. CDR1 is SEHNR and CDR2 is FQNEAQ in the germline V gene (reference sequence). DNA of the CDR3: TGTGCCAGCAGCTTAGCTGGGGCGGCTTACGAGCAGTACTTC. Its translation: CASSLAGAAYEQYF.

The chain couples TRBV7-3 to TRBJ2-5; maybe TRBD2 (5 bases). V was clipped by 2 bases and J by 5 bases, with 15 bases between them. The CDR3 is 15 amino acids. Looked up from germline, CDR1 is SGHTA and CDR2 is FQGTGA. Here the CDR3 DNA reads TGTGCCAGCAGCTTAGGTTCAGTACCGGGGGAGACCCAGTACTTC. It translates to CASSLGSVPGETQYF.

This chain joins TRBV30 and TRBJ1-1; possible D gene TRBD1, 6 bases. There are 17 residues in the CDR3. The V gene lost 0 bases and the J gene lost 1 base, with 18 bases spanning the gap. Germline V CDR1 and CDR2: GTSNPN, SVGIG (reference sequence). CDR3 sequence: CAWSVRRLTGENTEAFF. The CDR3, as DNA: TGTGCCTGGAGTGTTAGGCGGCTGACAGGAGAGAACACTGAAGCTTTCTTT.

Only a few counts were recorded for this clone. The chain recombines TRBV2 with TRBJ1-1; D unclear. Germline CDR1 reads SNHLY; CDR2 reads FYNNEI. The V end was cut by 1 base, the J end by 5 bases, with 8 bases between. The CDR3 contains 13 residues. CDR3 DNA: TGTGCCAGCAGTGAAGGTGAGGAGACTGAAGCTTTCTTT. It specifies CASSEGEETEAFF.

The chain combines TRBV28 with TRBJ2-5; weak D call: TRBD1 (7 bases). Looked up from germline, CDR1 is MDHEN and CDR2 is SYDVKM. V was cut by 7 bases and J by 5 bases, with 11 bases left in between. The length of the CDR3 is 12 residues. The CDR3: CASTGGLETQYF. CDR3 DNA sequence: TGTGCCAGCACAGGGGGACTGGAGACCCAGTACTTC.

Regarding this clone: A read error may produce the germline difference seen at one junction end. The chain is built from TRBV5-1 and TRBJ2-1; 8 bases align to TRBD1. Per germline, CDR1 SGHRS and CDR2 YFSETQ. The CDR3 contains 15 residues. As DNA, the CDR3 is TGCGCCAGCACCTGGACAGGGAGATCCTACAATGAACAGTTCTTC. Translating gives CASTWTGRSYNEQFF.

This clone has more than one count but fewer than ten. This sample includes further DNA sequences coding for the same CDR3. The chain carries TRBV28 and TRBJ1-2; TRBD1 might be the D (6 bases). With 8 bases removed from V and 5 bases from J, the gap between germline ends came to 9 bases. Per germline, CDR1 MDHEN and CDR2 SYDVKM. This CDR3 region has 11 residues. CDR3 protein: CASSTGYGYTF. The CDR3 DNA sequence: TGTGCCAGCTCCACAGGGTATGGCTACACCTTC.

The rearrangement uses TRBV3-1 (or the pseudogene TRBV3-2) and TRBJ2-1, with 8 bases matching TRBD1. Per the germline V gene, CDR1 is LGHDT and CDR2 is YNNKEL (reference sequence). This CDR3 contains 16 residues. V was pared by 0 bases and J by 5 bases, with 6 bases of the junction left unmatched. This CDR3 is CASSQDTGGSHNEQFF. CDR3 in DNA: TGTGCCAGCAGCCAAGACACAGGGGGATCGCACAATGAGCAGTTCTTC.

The chain carries TRBV5-1 and TRBJ2-3; D is perhaps TRBD1 (6 bases). Trimming left V 4 bases short and J 0 bases short, with 12 bases between. Germline V CDR1 and CDR2: SGHRS, YFSETQ. The CDR3 loop spans 15 amino acids. CDR3 residues: CASSHHRDSTDTQYF. The CDR3 DNA reads TGCGCCAGCAGCCACCACAGGGATAGCACAGATACGCAGTATTTT.

The chain uses TRBV10-3 and TRBJ2-5; 11 bases fit TRBD2. Trimming cost V 4 bases and J 4 bases; bases outside gene matches: 11. The CDR3 has 17 residues. Germline V CDR1 and CDR2: ENHRY, SYGVKD. This CDR3 is CAISADLAGGRGETQYF. For the CDR3, the DNA is TGTGCCATCAGTGCCGATCTAGCGGGAGGCAGGGGAGAGACCCAGTACTTC.

The chain employs TRBV7-3 and TRBJ2-3, with unresolved D. Germline V gene data show CDR1 as SGHTA and CDR2 as FQGTGA. V gave up 5 bases and J gave up 6 bases, with 12 bases separating them. The CDR3 contains 13 residues. CDR3 sequence reads: CASSLTYLDTQYF. The CDR3 DNA reads as TGTGCCAGCAGCCTTACGTATCTGGATACGCAGTATTTT.